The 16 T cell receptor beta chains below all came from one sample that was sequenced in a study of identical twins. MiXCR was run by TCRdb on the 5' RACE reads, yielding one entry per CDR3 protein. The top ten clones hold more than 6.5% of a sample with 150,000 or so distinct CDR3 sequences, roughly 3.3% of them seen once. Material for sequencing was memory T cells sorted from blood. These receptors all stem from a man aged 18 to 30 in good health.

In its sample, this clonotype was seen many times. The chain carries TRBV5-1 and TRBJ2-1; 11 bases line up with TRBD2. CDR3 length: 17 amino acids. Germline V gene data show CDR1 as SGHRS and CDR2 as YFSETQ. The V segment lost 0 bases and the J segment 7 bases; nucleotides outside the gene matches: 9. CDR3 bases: TGCGCCAGCAGCTTGGTGGCTGGGGTAGCGGGAGGGAATGAGCAGTTCTTC. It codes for CASSLVAGVAGGNEQFF.

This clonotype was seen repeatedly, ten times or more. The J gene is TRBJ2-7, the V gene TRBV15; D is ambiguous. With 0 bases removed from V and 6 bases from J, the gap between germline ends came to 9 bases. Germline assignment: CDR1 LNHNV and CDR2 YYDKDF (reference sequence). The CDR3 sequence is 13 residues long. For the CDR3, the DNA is TGTGCCACCAGCAGAGATCAGCAGAGCGAGCAGTACTTC. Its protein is CATSRDQQSEQYF.

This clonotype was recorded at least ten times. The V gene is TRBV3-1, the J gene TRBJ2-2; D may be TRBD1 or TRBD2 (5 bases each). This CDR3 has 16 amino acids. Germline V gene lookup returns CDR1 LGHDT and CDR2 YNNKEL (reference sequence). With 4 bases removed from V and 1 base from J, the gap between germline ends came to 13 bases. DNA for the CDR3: TGTGCCAGCAGCCCCCCGGGACCGATGAACACCGGGGAGCTGTTTTTT. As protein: CASSPPGPMNTGELFF.

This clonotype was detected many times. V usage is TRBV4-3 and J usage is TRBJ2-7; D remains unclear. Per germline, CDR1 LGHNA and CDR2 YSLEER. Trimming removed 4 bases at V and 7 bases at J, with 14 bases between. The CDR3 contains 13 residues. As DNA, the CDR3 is TGCGCCAGCAGCCCTGGAGATCCTGGGGAGCAGTACTTC. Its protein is CASSPGDPGEQYF.

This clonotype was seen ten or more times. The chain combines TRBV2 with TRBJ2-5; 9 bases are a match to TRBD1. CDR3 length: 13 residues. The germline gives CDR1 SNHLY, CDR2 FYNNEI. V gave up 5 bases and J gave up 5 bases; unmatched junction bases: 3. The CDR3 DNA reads TGTGCCAGCAGTACGGGACAGGGCGAGACCCAGTACTTC. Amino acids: CASSTGQGETQYF. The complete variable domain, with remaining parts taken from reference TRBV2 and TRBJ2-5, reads EPEVTQTPSHQVTQMGQEVILRCVPISNHLYFYWYRQILGQKVEFLVSFYNNEISEKSEIFDDQFSVERPDGSNFTLKIRSTKLEDSAMYFCASSTGQGETQYFGPGTRLLVL.

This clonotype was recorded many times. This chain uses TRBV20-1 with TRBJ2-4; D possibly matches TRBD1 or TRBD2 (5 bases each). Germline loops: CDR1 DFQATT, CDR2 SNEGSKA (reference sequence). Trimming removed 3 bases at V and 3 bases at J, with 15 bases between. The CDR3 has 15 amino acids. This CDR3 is CSARGELSSKNIQYF. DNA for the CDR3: TGCAGTGCTAGGGGGGAACTTTCTAGCAAAAACATTCAGTACTTC.

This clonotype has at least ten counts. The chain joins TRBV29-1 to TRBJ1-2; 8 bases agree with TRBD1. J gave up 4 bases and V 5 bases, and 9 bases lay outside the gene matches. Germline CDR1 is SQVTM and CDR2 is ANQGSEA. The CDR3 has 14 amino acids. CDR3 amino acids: CSVFNRGDTYGYTF. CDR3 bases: TGCAGCGTTTTCAACAGGGGGGATACCTATGGCTACACCTTC.

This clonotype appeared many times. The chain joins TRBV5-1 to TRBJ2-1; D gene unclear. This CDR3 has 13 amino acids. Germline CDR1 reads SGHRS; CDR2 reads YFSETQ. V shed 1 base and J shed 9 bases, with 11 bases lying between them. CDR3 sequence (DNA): TGCGCCAGCAGCTTGATTTGGGATAGTGAGCAGTTCTTC. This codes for CASSLIWDSEQFF.

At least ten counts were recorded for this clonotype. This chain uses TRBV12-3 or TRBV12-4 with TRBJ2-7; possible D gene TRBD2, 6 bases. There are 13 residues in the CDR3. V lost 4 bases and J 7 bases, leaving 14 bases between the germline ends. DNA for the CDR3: TGTGCCAGCAGTTCCCGCGGGGCCAGGGAGCAGTACTTC. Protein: CASSSRGAREQYF.

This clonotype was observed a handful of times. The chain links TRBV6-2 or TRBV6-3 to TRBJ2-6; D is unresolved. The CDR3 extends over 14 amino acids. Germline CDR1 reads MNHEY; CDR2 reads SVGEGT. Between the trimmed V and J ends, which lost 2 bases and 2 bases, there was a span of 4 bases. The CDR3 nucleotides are TGTGCCAGCAGTTACAGGGCTGGGGCCAACGTCCTGACTTTC. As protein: CASSYRAGANVLTF.

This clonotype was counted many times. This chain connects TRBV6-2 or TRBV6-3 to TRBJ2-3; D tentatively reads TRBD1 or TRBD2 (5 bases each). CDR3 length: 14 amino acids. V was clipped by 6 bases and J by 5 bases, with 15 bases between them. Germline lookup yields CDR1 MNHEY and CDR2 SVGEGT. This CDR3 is CASRWDLLGDTQYF. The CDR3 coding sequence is TGTGCCAGCAGATGGGACCTCCTGGGAGATACGCAGTATTTT.

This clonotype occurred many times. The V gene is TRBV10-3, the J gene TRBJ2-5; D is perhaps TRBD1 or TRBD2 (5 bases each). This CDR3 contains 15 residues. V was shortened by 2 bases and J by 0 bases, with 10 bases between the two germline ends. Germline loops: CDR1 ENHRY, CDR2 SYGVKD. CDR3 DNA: TGTGCCATCAGTGAGGGGACCCAGTACCAAGAGACCCAGTACTTC. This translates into CAISEGTQYQETQYF.

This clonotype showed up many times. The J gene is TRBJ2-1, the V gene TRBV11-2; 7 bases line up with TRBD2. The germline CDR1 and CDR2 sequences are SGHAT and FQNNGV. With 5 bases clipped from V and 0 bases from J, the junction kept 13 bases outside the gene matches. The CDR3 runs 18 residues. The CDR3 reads CASSPGPSGLSSYNEQFF. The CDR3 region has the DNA TGTGCCAGCAGCCCGGGCCCTAGCGGATTAAGCTCCTACAATGAGCAGTTCTTC.

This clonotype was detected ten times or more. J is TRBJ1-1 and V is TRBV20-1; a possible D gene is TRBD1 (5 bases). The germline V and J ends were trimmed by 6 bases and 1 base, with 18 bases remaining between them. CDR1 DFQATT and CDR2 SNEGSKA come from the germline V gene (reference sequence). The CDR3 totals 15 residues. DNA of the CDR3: TGCAGTGCGAGTGTGTGGGGCACACGGAACACTGAAGCTTTCTTT. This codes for CSASVWGTRNTEAFF.

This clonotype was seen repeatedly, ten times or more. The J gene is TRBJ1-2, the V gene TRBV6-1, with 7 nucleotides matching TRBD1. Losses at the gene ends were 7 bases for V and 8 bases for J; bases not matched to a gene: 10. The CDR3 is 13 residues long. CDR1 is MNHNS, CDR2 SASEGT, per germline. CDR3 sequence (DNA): TGTGCCAGCACCACCGACAGGGACCTAGGCTACACCTTC. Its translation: CASTTDRDLGYTF.

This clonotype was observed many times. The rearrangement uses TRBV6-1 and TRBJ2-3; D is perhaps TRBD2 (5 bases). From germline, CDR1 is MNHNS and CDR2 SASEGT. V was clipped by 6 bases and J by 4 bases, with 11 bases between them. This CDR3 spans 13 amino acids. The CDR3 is CASRGSVADTQYF. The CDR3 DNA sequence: TGTGCCAGCAGGGGTAGCGTCGCAGATACGCAGTATTTT.